This T cell receptor (beta chain) was identified in a study of blood T cell repertoires in COVID-19. V was clipped by 3 bases and J by 2 bases, with 5 bases between them. CDR1 is KGHSH, CDR2 LQKENI, per germline. CDR3 length equals 12 residues. The table came from immunoSEQ multiplex PCR; TCRdb's copy has only in-frame clones and leaves some out. The sample yields 360,000 or so clones, roughly four fifths seen once. The receptor was isolated from a woman aged 45-65 years who had recovered from COVID-19. Sequenced material: PBMCs or T cells enriched from blood (not recorded which). This sequence joins TRBV18 and TRBJ2-7; D not resolved. The CDR3 bases are TGTGCCAGCTCACCCGACACCTACGAGCAGTACTTC. Its translation is CASSPDTYEQYF.